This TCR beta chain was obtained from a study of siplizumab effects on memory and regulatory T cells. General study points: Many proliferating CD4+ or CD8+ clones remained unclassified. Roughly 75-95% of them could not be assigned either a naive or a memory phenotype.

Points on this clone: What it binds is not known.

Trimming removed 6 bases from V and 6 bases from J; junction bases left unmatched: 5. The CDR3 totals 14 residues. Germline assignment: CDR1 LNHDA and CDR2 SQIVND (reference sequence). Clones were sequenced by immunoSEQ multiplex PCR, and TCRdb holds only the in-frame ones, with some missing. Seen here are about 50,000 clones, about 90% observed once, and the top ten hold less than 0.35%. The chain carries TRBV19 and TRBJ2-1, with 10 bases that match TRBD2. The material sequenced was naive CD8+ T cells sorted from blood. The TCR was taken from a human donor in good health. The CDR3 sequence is CASSPGLAFNEQFF. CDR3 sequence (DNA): TGTGCCAGTAGCCCGGGACTAGCGTTCAATGAGCAGTTCTTC.